Sequencing of this T cell receptor beta chain was carried out in a study of blood T cell repertoires in COVID-19. In the source study's methods: Reference gene primer amplification yielded estimated nucleated cell counts. TCRdb's table, derived via immunoSEQ multiplex PCR, lists solely in-frame clones and lacks some. D and trimming come from the DNA, and the V and J calls and clone size come from that table. The profile covers almost 250,000 clones, with approximately 86% appearing a single time and approximately 1.5% taken by the ten largest. The sequence was collected from a woman in her sixties or seventies who had recovered from COVID-19. What was sequenced was peripheral blood.

The CDR3 region is CASSLGTGQGHGYTF. In DNA form, the CDR3 reads TGCGCCAGCAGCTTGGGGACGGGACAGGGGCATGGCTACACCTTC. The rearrangement uses TRBV5-1 and TRBJ1-2; TRBD1 matches at 10 bases. Per the germline V gene, CDR1 is SGHRS and CDR2 is YFSETQ. V gave up 0 bases and J gave up 6 bases; unmatched junction bases: 5. The CDR3 covers 15 residues.